Listed below are T cell receptor beta chains from one sample, sequenced in a study. TCRdb redid the calling of the RT-PCR reads with MiXCR, one entry per CDR3 protein. The sample carries 650,000 to 800,000 distinct CDR3 sequences, approximately 15% recorded once. Sequencing used memory CD4+ T cells from blood. Source of these receptors: a female donor in good health, serving as a healthy control. Each CDR3 is given with its conserved first and last residue. The order of the fields is D gene, clone size, J gene, V gene, CDR3 protein, CDR3 DNA. A D gene is named only where the DNA matches it firmly. Only some rows state a clone size, as once, few, many or a class for expanded clones.

.,many,TRBJ2-3,TRBV4-1,CASSQGDFETDTQYF,TGCGCCAGCAGCCAAGGGGACTTCGAAACAGATACGCAGTATTTT
.,many,TRBJ2-5,TRBV7-2,CASSQGPPGETQYF,TGTGCCAGCAGCCAGGGACCGCCGGGAGAGACCCAGTACTTC
.,.,TRBJ1-1,TRBV7-2,CASSPIGDSTEDFF,TGTGCCAGCAGCCCGATAGGTGACAGCACCGAAGATTTCTTT
.,few,TRBJ2-7,TRBV4-1,CASSQESLTDYEQYF,TGCGCCAGCAGCCAAGAGAGCCTCACAGACTACGAGCAGTACTTC
.,.,TRBJ2-6,TRBV5-5,CASSLRVIQGANVLTF,TGTGCCAGCAGCTTGAGAGTCATTCAAGGGGCCAACGTCCTGACTTTC
.,.,TRBJ2-3,TRBV20-1,CSARDEAGLSTDTQYF,TGCAGTGCTAGAGACGAAGCAGGGTTGAGCACAGATACGCAGTATTTT
TRBD2,.,TRBJ2-1,TRBV12-3/TRBV12-4,CASSPRAGNNEQFF,TGTGCCAGCAGTCCTCGAGCGGGAAACAATGAGCAGTTCTTC
.,few,TRBJ2-2,TRBV28,CASSFPALRTGELFF,TGTGCCAGCAGTTTCCCAGCCCTAAGGACCGGGGAGCTGTTTTTT
TRBD2,.,TRBJ2-6,TRBV6-5,CASSYLGLARRDSGANVLTF,TGTGCCAGCAGTTACCTAGGACTAGCGCGTCGCGACTCTGGGGCCAACGTCCTGACTTTC
.,few,TRBJ2-1,TRBV28,CASEILGEQFF,TGTGCCAGCGAGATTCTGGGTGAGCAGTTCTTC
.,few,TRBJ2-2,TRBV9,CASSVEGQGTGELFF,TGTGCCAGCAGCGTAGAGGGTCAGGGAACCGGGGAGCTGTTTTTT
.,many,TRBJ1-4,TRBV12-3/TRBV12-4,CASTIRGLDEKLFF,TGTGCCAGCACCATCAGGGGTTTGGATGAAAAACTGTTTTTT
TRBD1,few,TRBJ2-3,TRBV7-2,CASSFHRGAGTDTQYF,TGTGCCAGCAGCTTCCACAGGGGCGCGGGCACAGATACGCAGTATTTT
TRBD1,few,TRBJ2-2,TRBV3-1,CASKSTTGGTGELFF,TGTGCCAGCAAGTCCACCACAGGGGGCACCGGGGAGCTGTTTTTT
.,.,TRBJ1-1,TRBV27,CASKKYRESDTEAFF,TGTGCCAGCAAGAAATACAGGGAATCGGACACTGAAGCTTTCTTT
TRBD2,.,TRBJ2-1,TRBV9,CASSPLTAGGPNEQFF,TGTGCCAGCAGCCCCCTTACGGCGGGAGGGCCCAATGAGCAGTTCTTC
TRBD1,.,TRBJ1-1,TRBV20-1,CSATGTGLEAFF,TGCAGTGCGACAGGGACAGGGCTTGAAGCTTTCTTT
.,many,TRBJ2-7,TRBV5-1,CASSPDPTSPQYF,TGCGCCAGCAGCCCGGACCCTACGAGCCCGCAGTACTTC